The 5 T cell receptor beta chains reported below all come from one sample, sequenced in a study of blood T cells in healthy people across ages. Through a sample-barcoded 5' primer and a J-beta primer mix, a second PCR was run for roughly 6 to 11 cycles. TCRdb re-called the 5' RACE reads with MiXCR, one entry per CDR3 protein. The table shows fewer than 900,000 distinct CDR3 sequences, with about 52% occurring only once. The sequencing input was blood. Receptor source: a woman aged 55-69 years in good health.

This clonotype appeared a few times. The V gene is TRBV6-2 or TRBV6-3, the J gene TRBJ2-1; D call uncertain. V was clipped by 0 bases and J by 8 bases, with 2 bases between them. Germline loops: CDR1 MNHEY, CDR2 SVGEGT. This CDR3 is built from 11 residues. CDR3 DNA sequence: TGTGCCAGCAGTTACTCCTATGAGCAGTTCTTC. It yields the protein CASSYSYEQFF.

To note about this clonotype: This may be a read error, as it is one base from a much larger clone. The chain joins TRBV6-2 or TRBV6-3 to TRBJ2-7, with D tentatively TRBD1 (6 bases). Germline V gene sequence: CDR1 MNHEY, CDR2 SVGEGT. The CDR3 length is 16 residues. The CDR3 reads CASRSLRQAATYDQYF. The DNA of the CDR3 is TGTGCCAGCAGATCCCTCAGACAGGCGGCTACCTACGACCAGTACTTC.

This rearrangement joins TRBV6-5 to TRBJ1-1; D perhaps matches TRBD1 (5 bases). Germline values: CDR1 MNHEY, CDR2 SVGAGI. The CDR3 runs 13 residues. V lost 3 bases and J 5 bases, leaving 10 bases between the germline ends. This chain's CDR3 is CASSYERGTEAFF. The CDR3 region has the DNA TGTGCCAGCAGTTATGAAAGGGGAACTGAAGCTTTCTTT.

Points on this clonotype: Just one base apart from a much larger clone, this may be a read error. The rearrangement links TRBV29-1 to TRBJ2-1; D perhaps matches TRBD1 (5 bases). TRBJ2-7 explains the end of the DNA better; the J call may be wrong. This CDR3 spans 12 amino acids. CDR1 is SQVTM and CDR2 is ANQGSEA in the germline V gene. As DNA, the CDR3 is TGCAGGGGGTCCAGGGTGGGCAATGAGCAGTACTTC. This translates into CRGSRVGNEQYF.

This clonotype showed up just a few times. This chain uses TRBV7-2 with TRBJ2-7, with D perhaps matching TRBD1 or TRBD2 (6 bases each). Between the trimmed V and J ends, which lost 8 bases and 3 bases, there was a span of 14 bases. Germline lookup yields CDR1 SGHTA and CDR2 FQGNSA. There are 13 residues in the CDR3. The CDR3 DNA follows: TGTGCCAGCGGGGGGCGGAGGCTCTACGAGCAGTACTTC. Translating it yields CASGGRRLYEQYF.